The clone carrying this T cell receptor beta chain has at least ten counts. Antigen: not known. The sample comes from a study of T cell repertoires in cytomegalovirus infection. TCRdb analysed the reads with MiXCR anew, one entry per CDR3 protein. This sample has around 750,000 distinct CDR3 sequences, with 32% found just once. V shed 0 bases and J 1 base; nucleotides not matched to a gene: 5. The CDR3 sequence is 17 residues long. Germline V gene sequence: CDR1 SGHVS, CDR2 FNYEAQ. This clonotype was obtained from a human donor in good health (CMV status not recorded). Some clones in this sample may be carry-over from other donors' samples. This sequence joins TRBV7-6 and TRBJ2-2, with TRBD1 matching 7 bases. The sequencing used cultured CD8+ T cells from PBMCs, collected from culture after CMV antigen stimulation. The DNA for the CDR3 is TGTGCCAGCAGCTTAGCTGCAGGGGGAGAGAACACCGGGGAGCTGTTTTTT. Its protein product is CASSLAAGGENTGELFF.